This is a list of T cell receptor beta chains from one sample in a study of OX40 agonist ivuxolimab in advanced cancers. The repertoire was sequenced with immunoSEQ multiplex PCR; TCRdb's copy has only in-frame clones and lacks some. Of almost 70,000 clones listed, 89% were seen once; the top ten hold under 4.5%. The material was CD4+ or CD8+ T cells sorted from blood, obtained in a trial of the OX40 agonist ivuxolimab. These receptors all come from an adult with an advanced solid tumor such as melanoma, head and neck, liver or kidney cancer. The CDR3 runs from the conserved cysteine through the conserved F or W. Each record gives: clone size, J gene, V gene, D gene, CDR3 DNA, CDR3 protein. D genes are given only for firm matches. Only some rows state a clone size, as once, few, many or a class for expanded clones.

>-|TRBJ1-1|TRBV4-3|-
TGCGCCAGCAGCCAAGAACCAGGATACACTGAAGCTTTCTTT
CASSQEPGYTEAFF
>-|TRBJ2-7|TRBV11-1|TRBD2
TGTGCCAGCAGCTTGTCTAGCGGGAGGGCCCACGAGCAGTACTTC
CASSLSSGRAHEQYF
>-|TRBJ2-7|TRBV5-6|TRBD2
TGTGCCAGCAGCTTGGTCGGGGCAGGGAGGGACTTCTACGAGCAGTACTTC
CASSLVGAGRDFYEQYF
>-|TRBJ2-3|TRBV7-9|TRBD2
TGTGCCAGCAGCCCCCCGGGACTAGCTGGGACAGATACGCAGTATTTT
CASSPPGLAGTDTQYF
>few|TRBJ2-7|TRBV18|TRBD1
TGTGCCAGCTCATCGGGACAGGGAGGGTCGAGCTACGAGCAGTACTTC
CASSSGQGGSSYEQYF
>-|TRBJ2-7|TRBV27|TRBD1
TGTGCCAGCAGTTTCAACCGGGACAGGGCCCACGAGCAGTACTTC
CASSFNRDRAHEQYF
>-|TRBJ1-1|TRBV7-3|-
TGTGCCAGCAGCTTGGGCGGGATTACAAACACTGAAGCTTTCTTT
CASSLGGITNTEAFF
>-|TRBJ1-4|TRBV28|-
TGTGCCAGCAGTTTGGGGAGGCTTAATGAAAAACTGTTTTTT
CASSLGRLNEKLFF
>-|TRBJ2-3|TRBV27|-
TGTGCCAGCAGTCCATCCCCAGGGGCAGATACGCAGTATTTT
CASSPSPGADTQYF
>-|TRBJ1-2|TRBV5-1|-
TGCGCCAGCAGCTTCGAGGGGCTAGAGTATGGCTACACCTTC
CASSFEGLEYGYTF
>-|TRBJ2-5|TRBV11-2|-
TGTGCCAGCAGCTTGGGGGAGACCCAGTACTTC
CASSLGETQYF
>-|TRBJ2-1|TRBV9|TRBD2
TGTGCCAGCAGCGTAGCTACGGCTAGCGGGAGGTTCAATGAGCAGTTCTTC
CASSVATASGRFNEQFF
>-|TRBJ2-2|TRBV4-3|TRBD2
TGCGCCAGCAGCCAAGGCGGGAGAGATGCCGGGGAGCTGTTTTTT
CASSQGGRDAGELFF
>-|TRBJ2-7|TRBV6-5|TRBD2
TGTGCCAGCAAAATTAGCGGGAGCCCCTCCTACGAGCAGTACTTC
CASKISGSPSYEQYF
>-|TRBJ2-3|TRBV5-1|-
TGCGCCAGCAGCTTCGTCCCATCAAGCACAGATACGCAGTATTTT
CASSFVPSSTDTQYF
>-|TRBJ2-3|TRBV5-4|-
TGTGCCAGCAGCTTGGGTGCAGGGGGCACAGATACGCAGTATTTT
CASSLGAGGTDTQYF
>-|TRBJ1-1|TRBV18|TRBD1
TGTGCCAGCCGGTGGACAGGTCTGAACACTGAAGCTTTCTTT
CASRWTGLNTEAFF
>-|TRBJ2-3|TRBV9|-
TGTGCCAGCAGCGTAGAGGCAGATACGCAGTATTTT
CASSVEADTQYF
>once|TRBJ2-4|TRBV5-4|TRBD2
TGTGCCAGCAGCGCTTCTCCCGGGACTAGCGGGAATCTAGCCAAAAACATTCAGTACTTC
CASSASPGTSGNLAKNIQYF
>-|TRBJ1-1|TRBV12-5|-
TGTGCTAGTGGACGACAACAGGAGACTATCCTTACCATGAACACTGAAGCTTTCTTT
CASGRQQETILTMNTEAFF
>-|TRBJ1-6|TRBV4-1|TRBD1
TGCGCCAGCAGCCAGAGACAGGGGGCTAATAATTCACCCCTCCACTTT
CASSQRQGANNSPLHF
>-|TRBJ2-3|TRBV5-1|TRBD2
TGCGCCAGCAGCGACGGACTAGCGGGACCCACAGATACGCAGTATTTT
CASSDGLAGPTDTQYF
>-|TRBJ1-1|TRBV11-1|TRBD1
TGTGCCAGCAGCAGAGCGGACAGGGGGAACACTGAAGCTTTCTTT
CASSRADRGNTEAFF
>-|TRBJ2-5|TRBV29-1|-
TGCAGCGTTGAGGGTGGGGAGACCCAGTACTTC
CSVEGGETQYF
>-|TRBJ2-2|TRBV18|TRBD1
TGTGCCAGCTCTCCACGAGGGGGCAGCGACACCGGGGAGCTGTTTTTT
CASSPRGGSDTGELFF
>-|TRBJ2-7|TRBV11-2|-
TGTGCCAGCAGCTTAGATCCCGTCAGTTCCTACGAGCAGTACTTC
CASSLDPVSSYEQYF
>-|TRBJ1-1|TRBV28|-
TGTGCCAGCAGCCCTTTCGGGAATTATAACACTGAAGCTTTCTTT
CASSPFGNYNTEAFF
>-|TRBJ2-1|TRBV18|TRBD2
TGTGCCAGCTCACCAATGAACCCCCTAGCGGGAGGGTTTAATGAGCAGTTCTTC
CASSPMNPLAGGFNEQFF
>-|TRBJ2-5|TRBV29-1|-
TGCAGCGTTGTACCGCTCGCACTTCAAGAGACCCAGTACTTC
CSVVPLALQETQYF
>-|TRBJ2-3|TRBV9|TRBD1
TGTGCCAGCAGCGTTGCAGGGGGATCTAGCACAGATACGCAGTATTTT
CASSVAGGSSTDTQYF
>-|TRBJ1-5|TRBV6-5|-
TGTGCCAGCAGCGAAAATCAGCCCCAGCATTTT
CASSENQPQHF
>-|TRBJ1-5|TRBV7-8|-
TGTGCCAGCAGCTCGTATAGCAATCAGCCCCAGCATTTT
CASSSYSNQPQHF
>-|TRBJ2-7|TRBV5-1|-
TGCGCCAGCAGCTTGAGTCTTGTAGGTGGAGAGCAGTACTTC
CASSLSLVGGEQYF
>-|TRBJ2-3|TRBV4-2|TRBD2
TGTGCCAGCAGCCAAGCGGCGGGAGGCCGCCAGCAGTATTTT
CASSQAAGGRQQYF
>once|TRBJ1-1|TRBV6-8|-
TGTGCCAGCAGTTATGTTGGTAAGAAGAACACTGAAGCTTTCTTT
CASSYVGKKNTEAFF
>many|TRBJ2-7|TRBV7-2|TRBD2
TGTGCCAGCAGCTCCACTAGCGGGAGTACGTCCTACGAGCAGTACTTC
CASSSTSGSTSYEQYF